This TCR beta chain was retrieved from a study of PD-1 blockade in classical Hodgkin lymphoma. In the study overall: Every 2 weeks, patients got 3 mg/kg intravenous nivolumab.

Generated by immunoSEQ multiplex PCR, the TCRdb table keeps only in-frame clones and is missing some. Of around 37,000 clones detected, around nine tenths appear once; the ten largest clones hold roughly 0.3%. The CDR3 runs 15 residues. Germline trimming cut 3 bases from V and 8 bases from J; bases unmatched to any gene: 7. Germline V gene lookup returns CDR1 WNHNN and CDR2 SYGVQD (reference sequence). Whole-study results and caveats: With CD4+ cells, TCR diversity rose significantly by C4D1, but not with CD8+ cells.

In the case of this clone: Its antigen remains unidentified.

The time point here: cycle 4 day 1 (C4D1), after five to seven weeks of nivolumab. Autologous stem cell transplantation was followed by relapse in every patient, and brentuximab vedotin exposure varied. CD4+ T cells were purified from thawed PBMCs by negative selection. Complete response, partial response or progressive disease was recorded as best response. V and J are TRBV10-1 and TRBJ2-1, with 10 bases identical to TRBD2. The sequences come from CD4+ T cells from blood, collected before the fourth cycle of nivolumab. This TCR was sampled from a human donor with classical Hodgkin lymphoma. The CDR3 nucleotides are TGCGCCAGCAGTGAAAGCGGGAGGGGCAGCCATGAGCAGTTCTTC. Translation gives CASSESGRGSHEQFF.